This TCR beta chain was profiled in a study of T cells after yellow fever vaccination. Study-wide points: Highly abundant clonotypes carried over from the bulk population could end up in FACS-sorted repertoires as contaminants. Clonotypes shared by both compartments, CD4 and CD8, made up a small share.

The V and J ends lost 3 bases and 7 bases respectively, with 13 bases between them. The V gene's germline CDR1 is LGHNA and CDR2 YSLEER. The CDR3 covers 15 residues. It was through 5'RACE template switching that TCR cDNA was made, with a universal primer site and UMIs added. Via MiXCR, TCRdb re-called the 5' RACE reads, giving one row per CDR3 protein. Of over 300,000 distinct CDR3 sequences listed, around 4% are singletons. A word on this clonotype: The antigen remains undetermined.

This specimen consisted of PBMCs, obtained on the day of the yellow fever booster vaccination. This receptor was obtained from a young man who received the YFV17D yellow fever vaccine. The chain carries TRBV4-3 and TRBJ1-6; D perhaps matches TRBD1 (6 bases). CDR3 sequence reads: CASSQGHTRNSPLHF. The DNA for the CDR3 is TGCGCCAGCAGCCAGGGACACACACGAAATTCACCCCTCCACTTT.